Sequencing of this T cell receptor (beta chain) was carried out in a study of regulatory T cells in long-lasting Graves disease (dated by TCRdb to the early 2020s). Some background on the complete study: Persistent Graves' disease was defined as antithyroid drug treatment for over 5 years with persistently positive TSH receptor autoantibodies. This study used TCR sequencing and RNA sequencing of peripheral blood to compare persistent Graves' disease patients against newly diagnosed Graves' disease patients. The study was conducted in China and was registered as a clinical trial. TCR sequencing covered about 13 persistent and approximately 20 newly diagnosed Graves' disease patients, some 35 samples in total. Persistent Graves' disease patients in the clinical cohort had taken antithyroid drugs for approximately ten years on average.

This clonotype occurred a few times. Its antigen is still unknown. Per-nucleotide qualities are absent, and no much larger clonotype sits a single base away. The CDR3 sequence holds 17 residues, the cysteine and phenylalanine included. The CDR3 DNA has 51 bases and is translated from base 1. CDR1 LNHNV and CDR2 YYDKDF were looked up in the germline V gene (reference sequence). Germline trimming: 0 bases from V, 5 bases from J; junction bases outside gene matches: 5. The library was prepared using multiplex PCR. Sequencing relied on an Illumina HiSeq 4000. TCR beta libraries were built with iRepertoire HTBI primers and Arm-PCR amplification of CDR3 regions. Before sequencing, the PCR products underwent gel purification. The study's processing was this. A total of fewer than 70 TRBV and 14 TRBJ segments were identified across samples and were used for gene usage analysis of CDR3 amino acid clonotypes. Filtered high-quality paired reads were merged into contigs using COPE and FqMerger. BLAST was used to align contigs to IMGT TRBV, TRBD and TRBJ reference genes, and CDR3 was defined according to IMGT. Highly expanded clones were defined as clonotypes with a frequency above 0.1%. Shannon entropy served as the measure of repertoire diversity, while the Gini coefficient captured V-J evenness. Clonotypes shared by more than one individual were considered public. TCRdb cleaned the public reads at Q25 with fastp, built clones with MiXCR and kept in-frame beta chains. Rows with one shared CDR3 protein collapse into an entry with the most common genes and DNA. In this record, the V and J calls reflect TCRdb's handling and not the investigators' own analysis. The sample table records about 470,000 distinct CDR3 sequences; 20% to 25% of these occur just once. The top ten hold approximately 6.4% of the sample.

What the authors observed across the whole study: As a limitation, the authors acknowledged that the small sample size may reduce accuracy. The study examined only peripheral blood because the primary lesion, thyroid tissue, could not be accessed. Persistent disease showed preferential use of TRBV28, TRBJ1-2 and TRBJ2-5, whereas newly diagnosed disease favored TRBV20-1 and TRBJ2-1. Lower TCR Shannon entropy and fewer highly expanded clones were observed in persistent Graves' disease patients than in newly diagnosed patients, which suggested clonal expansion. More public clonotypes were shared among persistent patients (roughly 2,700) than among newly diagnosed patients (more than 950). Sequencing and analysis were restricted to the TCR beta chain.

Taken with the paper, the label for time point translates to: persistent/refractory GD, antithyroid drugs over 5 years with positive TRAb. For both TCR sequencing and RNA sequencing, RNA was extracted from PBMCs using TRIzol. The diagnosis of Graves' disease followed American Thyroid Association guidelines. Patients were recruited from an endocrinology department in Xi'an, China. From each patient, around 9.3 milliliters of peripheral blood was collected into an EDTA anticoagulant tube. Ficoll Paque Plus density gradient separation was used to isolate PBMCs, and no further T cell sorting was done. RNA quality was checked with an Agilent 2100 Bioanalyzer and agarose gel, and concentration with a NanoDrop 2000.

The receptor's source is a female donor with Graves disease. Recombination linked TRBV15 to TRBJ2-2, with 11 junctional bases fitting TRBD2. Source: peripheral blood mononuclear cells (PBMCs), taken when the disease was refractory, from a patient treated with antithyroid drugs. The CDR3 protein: CATSRDLASGRTGELFF. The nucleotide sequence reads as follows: TGTGCCACCAGCAGAGATTTGGCTAGCGGGAGGACCGGGGAGCTGTTTTTT. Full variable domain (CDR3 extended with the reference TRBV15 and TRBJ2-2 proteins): DAMVIQNPRYQVTQFGKPVTLSCSQTLNHNVMYWYQQKSSQAPKLLFHYYDKDFNNEADTPDNFQSRRPNTSFCFLDIRSPGLGDTAMYLCATSRDLASGRTGELFFGEGSRLTVL.